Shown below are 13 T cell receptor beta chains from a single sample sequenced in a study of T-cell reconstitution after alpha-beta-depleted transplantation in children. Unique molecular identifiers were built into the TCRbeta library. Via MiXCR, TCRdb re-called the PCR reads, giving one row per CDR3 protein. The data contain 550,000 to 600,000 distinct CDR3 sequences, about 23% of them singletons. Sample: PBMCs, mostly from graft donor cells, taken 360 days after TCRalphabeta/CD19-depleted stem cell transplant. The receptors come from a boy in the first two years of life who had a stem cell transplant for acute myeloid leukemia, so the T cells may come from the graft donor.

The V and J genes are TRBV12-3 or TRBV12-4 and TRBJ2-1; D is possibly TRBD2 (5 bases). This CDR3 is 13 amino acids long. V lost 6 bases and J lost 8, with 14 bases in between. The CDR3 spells CASRPASGDEQFF. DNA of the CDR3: TGTGCCAGCAGACCAGCATCCGGGGATGAGCAGTTCTTC.

The CDR3: CASSYSQGRENYNGYTF. The CDR3, as DNA: TGTGCCAGCAGTTACTCACAGGGCCGGGAAAACTATAATGGCTACACCTTC. The genes are TRBV6-5 and TRBJ1-2; D is possibly TRBD1 (6 bases). The CDR3 is 17 amino acids. V lost 0 bases to trimming and J lost 6 bases, with 20 bases between them. CDR1 and CDR2 from the germline V gene are MNHEY and SVGAGI.

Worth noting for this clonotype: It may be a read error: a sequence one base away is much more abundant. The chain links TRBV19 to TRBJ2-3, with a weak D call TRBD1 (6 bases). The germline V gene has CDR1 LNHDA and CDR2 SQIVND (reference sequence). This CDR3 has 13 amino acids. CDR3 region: CASSIQRTDAQYF. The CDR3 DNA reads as TGTGCCAGTAGTATTCAGAGGACAGATGCGCAGTATTTT.

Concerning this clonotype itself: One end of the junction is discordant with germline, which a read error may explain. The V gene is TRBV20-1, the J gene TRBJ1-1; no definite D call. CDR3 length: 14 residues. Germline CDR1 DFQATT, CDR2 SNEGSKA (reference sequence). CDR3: CSAIIGSGNTEAFF. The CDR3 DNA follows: TGCAGTGCTATTATAGGTTCTGGGAACACTGAAGCCTTCTTT.

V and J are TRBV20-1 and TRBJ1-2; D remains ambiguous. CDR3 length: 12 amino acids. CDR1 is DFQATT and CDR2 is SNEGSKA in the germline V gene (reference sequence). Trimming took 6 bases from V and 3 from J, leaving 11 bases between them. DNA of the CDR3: TGCAGTGCAACAGAGAGGGACTATGGCTACACCTTC. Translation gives CSATERDYGYTF.

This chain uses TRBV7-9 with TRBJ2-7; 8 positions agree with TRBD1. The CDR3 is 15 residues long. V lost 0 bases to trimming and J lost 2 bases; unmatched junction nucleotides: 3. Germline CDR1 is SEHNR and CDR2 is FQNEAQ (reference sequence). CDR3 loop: CASSLATGEAYEQYF. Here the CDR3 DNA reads TGTGCCAGCAGCTTAGCGACAGGGGAGGCCTACGAGCAGTACTTC. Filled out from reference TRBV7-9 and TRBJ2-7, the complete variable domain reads DTGVSQNPRHKITKRGQNVTFRCDPISEHNRLYWYRQTLGQGPEFLTYFQNEAQLEKSRLLSDRFSAERPKGSFSTLEIQRTEQGDSAMYLCASSLATGEAYEQYFGPGTRLTVT.

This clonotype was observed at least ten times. Here the CDR3 DNA reads TGTGCCAGCAGTTCTCCGACACTGAGCAATCAGCCCCAGCATTTT. Its translation is CASSSPTLSNQPQHF. This sequence joins TRBV12-3 or TRBV12-4 and TRBJ1-5, with D unresolved. The CDR3 consists of 15 residues. Trimming pared 4 bases from V and 1 base from J, leaving 11 bases between.

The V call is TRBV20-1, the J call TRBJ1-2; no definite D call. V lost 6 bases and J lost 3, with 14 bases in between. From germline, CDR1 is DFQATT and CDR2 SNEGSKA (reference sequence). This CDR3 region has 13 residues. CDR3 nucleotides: TGCAGTGCCGTTGGAAGGGAGGACTATGGCTACACCTTC. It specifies CSAVGREDYGYTF.

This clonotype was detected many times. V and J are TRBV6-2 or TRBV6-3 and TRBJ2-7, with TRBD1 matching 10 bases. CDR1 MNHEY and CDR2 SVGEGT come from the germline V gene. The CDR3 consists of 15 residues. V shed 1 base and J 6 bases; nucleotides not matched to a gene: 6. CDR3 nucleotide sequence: TGTGCCAGCAGTTACTTCGACAGGGGGCGCCGCGAGCAGTACTTC. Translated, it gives CASSYFDRGRREQYF.

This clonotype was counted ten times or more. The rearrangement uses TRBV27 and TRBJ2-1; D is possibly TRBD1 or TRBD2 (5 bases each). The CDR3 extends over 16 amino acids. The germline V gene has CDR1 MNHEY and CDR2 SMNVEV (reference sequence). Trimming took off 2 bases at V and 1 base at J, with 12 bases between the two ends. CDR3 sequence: CASSLVRGPSYNEQFF. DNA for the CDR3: TGTGCCAGCAGTTTAGTTCGGGGCCCTTCCTACAATGAGCAGTTCTTC.

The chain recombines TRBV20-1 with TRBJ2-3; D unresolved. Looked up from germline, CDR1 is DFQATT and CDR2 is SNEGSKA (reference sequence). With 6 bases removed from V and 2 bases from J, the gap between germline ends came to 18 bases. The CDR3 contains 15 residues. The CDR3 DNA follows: TGCAGTGCACGATTCTCCATGAGATTCACAGATACGCAGTATTTT. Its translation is CSARFSMRFTDTQYF.

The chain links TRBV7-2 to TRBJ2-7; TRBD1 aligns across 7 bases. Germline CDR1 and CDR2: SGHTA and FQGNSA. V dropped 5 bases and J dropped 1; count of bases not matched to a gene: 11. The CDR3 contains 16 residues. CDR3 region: CASSIYRGGSSYEQYF. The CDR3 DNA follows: TGTGCCAGCAGCATATACAGGGGCGGATCATCCTACGAGCAGTACTTC.

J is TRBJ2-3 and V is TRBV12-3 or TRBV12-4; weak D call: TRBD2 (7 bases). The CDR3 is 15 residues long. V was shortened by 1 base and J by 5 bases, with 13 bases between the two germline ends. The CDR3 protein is CASSLGAGAEDTQYF. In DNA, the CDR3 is TGTGCCAGCAGTTTAGGCGCGGGGGCTGAAGATACGCAGTATTTT.